Listed below are T cell receptor beta chains from one sample, sequenced in a study of cytomegalovirus exposure and HLA in healthy donors. Generated by immunoSEQ multiplex PCR, the TCRdb table keeps only in-frame clones and is missing some. The sample holds 210,000 or so clones, around 80% seen once. Sequenced material: PBMCs. These receptors came from a middle-aged man in good health and CMV-seronegative. The CDR3 runs from the conserved cysteine through the conserved F or W. A D gene is named only where the DNA matches it firmly. The size entry is marked missing in some rows and otherwise reads once, few, many or a size class.

abundance: -
j_gene: TRBJ1-1
d_gene: TRBD1
v_gene: TRBV11-3
CDR3nt: TGTGCCAGCAGCCTCCGGACAGGGGGCGAGGGGAACACTGAAGCTTTCTTT
CDR3aa: CASSLRTGGEGNTEAFF

abundance: -
j_gene: TRBJ2-1
d_gene: -
v_gene: TRBV5-1
CDR3nt: TGCGCCAGCAGCCCCGCCGGGAGTTCCTACAATGAGCAGTTCTTC
CDR3aa: CASSPAGSSYNEQFF

abundance: -
j_gene: TRBJ2-5
d_gene: -
v_gene: TRBV10-2
CDR3nt: TGCGCCAGCAGCGCTAGTGTCCAAGAGACCCAGTACTTC
CDR3aa: CASSASVQETQYF

abundance: -
j_gene: TRBJ1-2
d_gene: TRBD1
v_gene: TRBV6-1
CDR3nt: TGTGCCAGCAGTGGTGGCGCACAGGGGCAAGGCTACACCTTC
CDR3aa: CASSGGAQGQGYTF

abundance: -
j_gene: TRBJ1-1
d_gene: -
v_gene: TRBV10-2
CDR3nt: TGCGCCAGCAGTGAAGTAGGAGGGGCTGAAGCTTTCTTT
CDR3aa: CASSEVGGAEAFF

abundance: -
j_gene: TRBJ1-5
d_gene: TRBD1
v_gene: TRBV19
CDR3nt: TGTGCCAGTAGTGTTACAAGGGACAGGGCCCATCAGCCCCAGCATTTT
CDR3aa: CASSVTRDRAHQPQHF

abundance: -
j_gene: TRBJ1-2
d_gene: -
v_gene: TRBV6-5
CDR3nt: TGTGCCAGCATCCTCGGGAGGGGAAACTATGGCTACACCTTC
CDR3aa: CASILGRGNYGYTF

abundance: few
j_gene: TRBJ1-1
d_gene: -
v_gene: TRBV5-6
CDR3nt: TGTGCCAGCAGCTTGGGACAGGTTTTGAACACTGAAGCTTTCTTT
CDR3aa: CASSLGQVLNTEAFF

abundance: -
j_gene: TRBJ1-1
d_gene: TRBD1
v_gene: TRBV7-2
CDR3nt: TGTGCCAGCAGCCCTATAGGGGGACAGGCCTACACTGAAGCTTTCTTT
CDR3aa: CASSPIGGQAYTEAFF

abundance: -
j_gene: TRBJ2-7
d_gene: -
v_gene: TRBV28
CDR3nt: TGTGCCAGCAGTTTCGGCGCACTAACCTACGAGCAGTACTTC
CDR3aa: CASSFGALTYEQYF

abundance: -
j_gene: TRBJ2-7
d_gene: -
v_gene: TRBV27
CDR3nt: TGTGCCAGCGTAGGTCTCGGGGAGCAGTACTTC
CDR3aa: CASVGLGEQYF

abundance: -
j_gene: TRBJ2-3
d_gene: -
v_gene: TRBV6-1
CDR3nt: TGTGCCAGCAGTGAAGAAGTGACTAGAAGAGATACGCAGTATTTT
CDR3aa: CASSEEVTRRDTQYF

abundance: once
j_gene: TRBJ1-5
d_gene: -
v_gene: TRBV7-9
CDR3nt: TGTGCCAGCAGCTCGGACAGTTATCAGCCCCAGCATTTT
CDR3aa: CASSSDSYQPQHF

abundance: -
j_gene: TRBJ1-1
d_gene: TRBD1
v_gene: TRBV5-6
CDR3nt: TGTGCCAGCAGAAAGGACAGGGGGCCCGTGAACACTGAAGCTTTCTTT
CDR3aa: CASRKDRGPVNTEAFF

abundance: -
j_gene: TRBJ1-5
d_gene: -
v_gene: TRBV11-2
CDR3nt: TGTGCCAGCAGCCCTGGTCGAGAGACACTAGGTCAGCCCCAGCATTTT
CDR3aa: CASSPGRETLGQPQHF

abundance: -
j_gene: TRBJ2-1
d_gene: TRBD1
v_gene: TRBV5-1
CDR3nt: TGCGCCAGCAGGTCCGGGACAGGGTCGAATGAGCAGTTCTTC
CDR3aa: CASRSGTGSNEQFF

abundance: -
j_gene: TRBJ2-5
d_gene: TRBD1
v_gene: TRBV30
CDR3nt: TGTGCCTGGAGGACAGGGGGGAGCGAAGAGACCCAGTACTTC
CDR3aa: CAWRTGGSEETQYF

abundance: -
j_gene: TRBJ2-5
d_gene: -
v_gene: TRBV5-4
CDR3nt: TGTGCCAGCAGCTCGCGGAGTCTGGGTAAGAAGACCCAGTACTTC
CDR3aa: CASSSRSLGKKTQYF

abundance: once
j_gene: TRBJ1-2
d_gene: -
v_gene: TRBV4-1
CDR3nt: TGCGCCAGCAGCCAAGACGGACAGCTGGCTAACTATGGCTACACCTTC
CDR3aa: CASSQDGQLANYGYTF

abundance: -
j_gene: TRBJ1-2
d_gene: TRBD1
v_gene: TRBV28
CDR3nt: TGTGCCAGCAGTTTAGCCGGGCGGAGGGGGCTCGGCTACACCTTC
CDR3aa: CASSLAGRRGLGYTF

abundance: -
j_gene: TRBJ2-5
d_gene: TRBD2
v_gene: TRBV5-4
CDR3nt: TGTGCCAGCAGCCCAGGGACTAGCGGGGGGGTGCAAGGGACCCAGTACTTC
CDR3aa: CASSPGTSGGVQGTQYF

abundance: -
j_gene: TRBJ2-7
d_gene: -
v_gene: TRBV5-4
CDR3nt: TGTGCCAGCAGCTTGGGCGGGCTGGGCGAGCAGTACTTC
CDR3aa: CASSLGGLGEQYF

abundance: once
j_gene: TRBJ1-2
d_gene: -
v_gene: TRBV12-5
CDR3nt: TGTGCTAGTGGTTTGCCTCTTCGGGATGGCTACACCTTC
CDR3aa: CASGLPLRDGYTF

abundance: -
j_gene: TRBJ2-1
d_gene: TRBD2
v_gene: TRBV5-1
CDR3nt: TGCGCCAGCAGCCCCGGGACTACCCCCTACAATGAGCAGTTCTTC
CDR3aa: CASSPGTTPYNEQFF

abundance: -
j_gene: TRBJ2-7
d_gene: TRBD1
v_gene: TRBV30
CDR3nt: TGTGCCTGGGGCGACAGGGTCGAGCAGTACTTC
CDR3aa: CAWGDRVEQYF

abundance: -
j_gene: TRBJ2-5
d_gene: -
v_gene: TRBV7-2
CDR3nt: TGTGCCAGCAGCTTATACAGTCCCCAAGAGACCCAGTACTTC
CDR3aa: CASSLYSPQETQYF

abundance: -
j_gene: TRBJ1-5
d_gene: -
v_gene: TRBV6-5
CDR3nt: TGTGCCAGCAGTTGCAGGAGGGGCGAGCCCCAGCATTTT
CDR3aa: CASSCRRGEPQHF

abundance: medium-sized
j_gene: TRBJ2-5
d_gene: TRBD2
v_gene: TRBV4-3
CDR3nt: TGCGCCAGCAGCCAAGATCGGGGGGGGCAAGAGACCCAGTACTTC
CDR3aa: CASSQDRGGQETQYF

abundance: -
j_gene: TRBJ2-1
d_gene: TRBD2
v_gene: TRBV6-6
CDR3nt: TGTGCCAGCAGTTATCTCGGGACTAGCGGGAAGAATGAGCAGTTCTTC
CDR3aa: CASSYLGTSGKNEQFF

abundance: few
j_gene: TRBJ1-1
d_gene: -
v_gene: TRBV19
CDR3nt: TGTGCCAGTAGTCTGCAGGGTCGGGCCACTGAAGCTTTCTTT
CDR3aa: CASSLQGRATEAFF

abundance: -
j_gene: TRBJ1-1
d_gene: TRBD1
v_gene: TRBV6-6
CDR3nt: TGTGCCCTTAGGAGGGGGCTGAACACTGAAGCTTTCTTT
CDR3aa: CALRRGLNTEAFF

abundance: -
j_gene: TRBJ1-5
d_gene: -
v_gene: TRBV21-1
CDR3nt: TGTGCCAGCAGCTTCCGGGACAGACCAAATAGCAATCAGCCCCAGCATTTT
CDR3aa: CASSFRDRPNSNQPQHF

abundance: -
j_gene: TRBJ1-2
d_gene: -
v_gene: TRBV6-1
CDR3nt: TGTGCCAGCAGTGTCTCTCGGTCGGGGGATGGCTACACCTTC
CDR3aa: CASSVSRSGDGYTF

abundance: -
j_gene: TRBJ1-3
d_gene: -
v_gene: TRBV6-1
CDR3nt: TGTGCCAGCAGTGACCTGAGGGGAAACACCATATATTTT
CDR3aa: CASSDLRGNTIYF

abundance: -
j_gene: TRBJ2-7
d_gene: TRBD2
v_gene: TRBV2
CDR3nt: TGTGCCAGCAGTGTAGCGGGGGGGTCCTACGAGCAGTACTTC
CDR3aa: CASSVAGGSYEQYF

abundance: few
j_gene: TRBJ2-1
d_gene: -
v_gene: TRBV5-4
CDR3nt: TGTGCCAGCAGCCCGCCGGCGGGACCTTACAATGAGCAGTTCTTC
CDR3aa: CASSPPAGPYNEQFF

abundance: -
j_gene: TRBJ1-2
d_gene: TRBD1
v_gene: TRBV5-5
CDR3nt: TGTGCCAGCAGCTTGGAGGGCGACAGGGTCTCGTTCGATTTCTATGGCTACACCTTC
CDR3aa: CASSLEGDRVSFDFYGYTF